This TCR beta chain emerged from a study of CD8 T cells in ankylosing spondylitis. Findings and limits, study-wide: Ankylosing spondylitis blood appeared to carry a characteristic TCR beta motif of roughly 8 highly homologous variants. Disease-linked clones had a CD8+ phenotype and relatively low frequency in peripheral blood.

TCRdb independently ran MiXCR on the 5' RACE reads; one entry per CDR3 protein. Of more than 300,000 distinct CDR3 sequences listed, 6.5% to 10% are singletons. Worth noting for this clonotype: The antigen is undetermined.

The CDR3 covers 13 residues. V lost 3 bases and J 1 base, leaving 7 bases between the germline ends. Germline CDR1 reads LNHDA; CDR2 reads SQIVND (reference sequence). The origin of this receptor is a male donor with ankylosing spondylitis. The sample was blood, either unsorted or a sorted T cell fraction (not recorded which). The rearrangement joins TRBV19 to TRBJ2-7; D remains unclear. The CDR3 region is CASSMTNSYEQYF. The CDR3 DNA reads as TGTGCCAGTAGTATGACCAATTCCTACGAGCAGTACTTC.